These T cell receptor beta chains were read from a single sample in a study of Ad26.COV2.S vaccination and SARS-CoV-2 variants. TCRdb's table, derived via immunoSEQ multiplex PCR, lists solely in-frame clones and lacks some. The data contain roughly 390,000 clones, about 85% of them singletons. The specimen was peripheral blood, collected in a trial of Ad26.COV2.S vaccine versus placebo. These receptors were collected from a person aged 18 to 65 who received the Ad26.COV2.S COVID-19 vaccine or a placebo. Each CDR3 is given with its conserved first and last residue. A D gene is named only where the DNA matches it firmly. A row's size may be missing; if present it is once, few, many or a size class.

TRBV11-2	TRBJ1-5	-	-	TGTGCCAGCAGTGTCATCGGAGGGAATCAGCCCCAGCATTTT	CASSVIGGNQPQHF
TRBV12-3/TRBV12-4	TRBJ1-2	-	-	TGTGCCAGCAGTTTAGCCCTTACAAATGGCTACACCTTC	CASSLALTNGYTF
TRBV27	TRBJ2-7	TRBD1	-	TGTGCCAGCAGTTTATTGCAGGGGGCTAAAGAGCAGTACTTC	CASSLLQGAKEQYF
TRBV6-2/TRBV6-3	TRBJ1-2	-	-	TGTGCCAGCAGTTACGGACAGTTCTATGGCTACACCTTC	CASSYGQFYGYTF
TRBV27	TRBJ2-4	-	-	TGTGCCAGCAGTAGCAATCAGGGAGCCAAAAACATTCAGTACTTC	CASSSNQGAKNIQYF
TRBV2	TRBJ2-5	-	-	TGTGCCAGCAGTGAACACCAAGAGACCCAGTACTTC	CASSEHQETQYF
TRBV6-5	TRBJ1-2	-	-	TGTGCCAGCAGCTCCCCTCGCCTCCTTAACTATGGCTACACCTTC	CASSSPRLLNYGYTF
TRBV3-1/TRBV3-2	TRBJ2-5	TRBD1	once	TGTGCCAGCAGCCCGGGACAGCCAGGGCCCCAGTACTTC	CASSPGQPGPQYF
TRBV29-1	TRBJ1-1	-	-	TGCAGCGTTGACCCCACTGAAGCTTTCTTT	CSVDPTEAFF
TRBV4-2	TRBJ2-3	-	-	TGTGCCAGCAGCCAAGAACCCGGGCCCAAAGATACGCAGTATTTT	CASSQEPGPKDTQYF
TRBV6-2/TRBV6-3	TRBJ2-1	-	once	TGTGCCAGCAGGTACCCCCCCGGACGATACAATGAGCAGTTCTTC	CASRYPPGRYNEQFF
TRBV7-2	TRBJ1-4	-	few	TGTGCCAGCAGCTCACTCGGACCTCAAAAACTGTTTTTT	CASSSLGPQKLFF
TRBV10-3	TRBJ2-2	-	-	TGTGCCATCAGTGATTATACAGGGCGTGCGGGGCTGTTTTTT	CAISDYTGRAGLFF
TRBV3-1/TRBV3-2	TRBJ1-5	-	-	TGTGCCAGCAGCCAAGCAGGTTACCAGCCCCAGCATTTT	CASSQAGYQPQHF
TRBV5-1	TRBJ2-7	-	-	TGCGCCAGCAGCTTGGATGTGGGGCCCTTCGCGCAGTACTTC	CASSLDVGPFAQYF
TRBV4-3	TRBJ1-5	TRBD1	-	TGCGCCAGCAGCCGGGACAGCACCGGAGGTCAGCCCCAGCATTTT	CASSRDSTGGQPQHF
TRBV10-3	TRBJ1-1	-	-	TGTGCCATCAGCCCAGTTGGAACTGAAGCTTTCTTT	CAISPVGTEAFF
TRBV27	TRBJ1-6	TRBD1	-	TGTGCCAGCAGTGCATTGACCGGGACAGGTGAAGATAATTCACCCCTCCACTTT	CASSALTGTGEDNSPLHF
TRBV6-2/TRBV6-3	TRBJ2-1	-	-	TGTGCCAGCAGTTCCCCCCCCGGGACGGTGAGGAAAAACAATGAGCAGTTCTTC	CASSSPPGTVRKNNEQFF
TRBV11-2	TRBJ2-3	-	few	TGTGCCAGCAGCCCACGGCCACTCACAGATACGCAGTATTTT	CASSPRPLTDTQYF
TRBV11-2	TRBJ2-5	-	-	TGTGCCAGCAGCTTAGGGGCTAGCTTCCAAGAGACCCAGTACTTC	CASSLGASFQETQYF
TRBV7-9	TRBJ1-2	-	many	TGTGCCAGCAGCCCCTCGGGTGGAGGCTACACCTTC	CASSPSGGGYTF
TRBV5-1	TRBJ1-2	TRBD1	-	TGCGCCAGCAGCTTGGACCCACAGGGGGAGGGCTACACCTTC	CASSLDPQGEGYTF
TRBV10-3	TRBJ2-2	TRBD1	-	TGTGCCAACGGACAGGAGGTAACCGGGGAGCTGTTTTTT	CANGQEVTGELFF
TRBV10-1	TRBJ1-5	-	few	TGCGCCAGCGAATCCAGGGCTGATCAGCCCCAGCATTTT	CASESRADQPQHF
TRBV5-1	TRBJ1-1	-	-	TGCGCCAGCAGCGCGGTCAGCACTGAAGCTTTCTTT	CASSAVSTEAFF
TRBV13	TRBJ2-7	TRBD1	-	TGTGCCAGCAGCCTGACAGGGGGACTGGCCTACGAGCAGTACTTC	CASSLTGGLAYEQYF
TRBV10-3	TRBJ2-3	TRBD2	-	TGTGCCATCAACCGGGGATCCAGCGGGGGGTCAGATACGCAGTATTTT	CAINRGSSGGSDTQYF
TRBV12-5	TRBJ2-5	-	-	TGTGCTAGTGGTTCGAGTCTGCAAGAGACCCAGTACTTC	CASGSSLQETQYF
TRBV5-4	TRBJ1-1	-	-	TGTGCCAGCAGCTTGGAATTGGGACCTCATGCTGAAGCTTTCTTT	CASSLELGPHAEAFF
TRBV25-1	TRBJ1-6	TRBD1	-	TGTGCCAGCACTGTGACAGGGCTCGGTTCACCCCTCCACTTT	CASTVTGLGSPLHF
TRBV14	TRBJ1-1	-	few	TGTGCCAGCAGCCTCCAGGGAAGGGGCACTGAAGCTTTCTTT	CASSLQGRGTEAFF
TRBV7-6	TRBJ1-1	-	once	TGTGCCAGCAGCTTAAGTACAGATAACACTGAAGCTTTCTTT	CASSLSTDNTEAFF
TRBV4-1	TRBJ2-1	TRBD1	-	TGCGCCAGCAGCCAAGATCTGACAGGGGGACCGTACAATGAGCAGTTCTTC	CASSQDLTGGPYNEQFF
TRBV4-3	TRBJ1-2	TRBD1	-	TGCGCCAGCAGCCAAGATGGCCCCGGGACAGCGCTATTTCCTAACTATGGCTACACCTTC	CASSQDGPGTALFPNYGYTF
TRBV2	TRBJ1-4	TRBD1	-	TGTGCCAGCAGTCGACAGGGACTTGAAAAACTGTTTTTT	CASSRQGLEKLFF
TRBV10-3	TRBJ1-2	TRBD1	-	TGTGCCATCAGTCTGGGGACAGCTATTAACTATGGCTACACCTTC	CAISLGTAINYGYTF
TRBV7-9	TRBJ2-7	-	-	TGTGCCAGCAGCTTCCCAGGACTAGGCGCAGGGGGCGAGCAGTACTTC	CASSFPGLGAGGEQYF
TRBV7-2	TRBJ2-7	TRBD2	-	TGTGCCAGCAGCCCCCGGACTAGCGGGGGGGGCTACGAGCAGTACTTC	CASSPRTSGGGYEQYF
TRBV15	TRBJ2-3	-	-	TGTGCCACCAGCAGAGAGGACACAGATACGCAGTATTTT	CATSREDTDTQYF
TRBV11-3	TRBJ2-7	-	-	TGTGCCAGCAGCTTTCAGGGTAGCTACGAGCAGTACTTC	CASSFQGSYEQYF
TRBV5-8	TRBJ1-4	-	once	TGTGCCAGCGGACGACTGGGGGCAGGTTATGAAAAACTGTTTTTT	CASGRLGAGYEKLFF
TRBV7-2	TRBJ2-1	-	once	TGTGCCAGCAGCAAATGGGACGGGACCAGCTCCTACAATGAGCAGTTCTTC	CASSKWDGTSSYNEQFF
TRBV29-1	TRBJ2-2	-	-	TGCAGCGTTGTGGGGAGCGGGGAGCTGTTTTTT	CSVVGSGELFF
TRBV7-9	TRBJ2-3	TRBD1	-	TGTGCCAGCAGCTCTTACAGGGGGCTGGATACGCAGTATTTT	CASSSYRGLDTQYF